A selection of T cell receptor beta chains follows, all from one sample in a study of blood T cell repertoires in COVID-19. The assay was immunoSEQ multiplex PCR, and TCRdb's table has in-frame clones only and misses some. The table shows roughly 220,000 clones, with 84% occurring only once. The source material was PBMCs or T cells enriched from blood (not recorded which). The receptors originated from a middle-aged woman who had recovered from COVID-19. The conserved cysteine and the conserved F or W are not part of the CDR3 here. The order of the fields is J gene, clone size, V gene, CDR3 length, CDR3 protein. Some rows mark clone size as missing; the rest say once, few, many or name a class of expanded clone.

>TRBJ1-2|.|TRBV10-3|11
AISPPGTAGYT
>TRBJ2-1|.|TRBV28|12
ASSYGTDYNEQF
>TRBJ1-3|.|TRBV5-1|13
ASSLTGDGQNTIY
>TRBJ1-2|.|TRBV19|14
ASSIGDRRSNYGYT
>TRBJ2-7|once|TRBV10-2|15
ASSALAAQSLSYEQY
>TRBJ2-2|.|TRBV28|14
ASSPTGQGDTGELF
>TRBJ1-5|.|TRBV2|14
ASSVVFSAGNQPQH
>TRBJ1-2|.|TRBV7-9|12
ASSLTGPDYGYT
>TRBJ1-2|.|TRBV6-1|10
ASSEARLGYT
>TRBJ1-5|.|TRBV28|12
ASFWGGGNQPQH